This TCR beta chain is from a study of shared clonotypes between healthy human individuals. Notes on the study in general: A small donor pool kept down the genetic and exposure-history diversity that was represented.

With regard to this clone: Its target is not known.

TCRdb keeps only in-frame clones here, not all; method: immunoSEQ multiplex PCR. Here the sample spans some 1,100,000 clones, about 84% being singletons. Deletions cut 4 bases from V and 1 base from J, with 16 bases between. Germline CDR1 and CDR2: SGHRS and YFSETQ. The CDR3 extends over 16 amino acids. Only Caucasian adults living in Nashville, Tennessee served as donors. The sequence was collected from a man younger than 30 in good health. Some clones in this sample may be carry-over from other donors' samples. The sample taken for sequencing was memory CD4+ T cells from PBMCs. The subset was: CD45RA-negative fraction. The gene calls are TRBV5-1 and TRBJ2-3, with D possibly matching TRBD2 (6 bases). CDR3 sequence reads: CASSTERVGGTDTQYF. The CDR3 DNA is TGCGCCAGCAGCACAGAGCGGGTTGGGGGCACAGATACGCAGTATTTT.